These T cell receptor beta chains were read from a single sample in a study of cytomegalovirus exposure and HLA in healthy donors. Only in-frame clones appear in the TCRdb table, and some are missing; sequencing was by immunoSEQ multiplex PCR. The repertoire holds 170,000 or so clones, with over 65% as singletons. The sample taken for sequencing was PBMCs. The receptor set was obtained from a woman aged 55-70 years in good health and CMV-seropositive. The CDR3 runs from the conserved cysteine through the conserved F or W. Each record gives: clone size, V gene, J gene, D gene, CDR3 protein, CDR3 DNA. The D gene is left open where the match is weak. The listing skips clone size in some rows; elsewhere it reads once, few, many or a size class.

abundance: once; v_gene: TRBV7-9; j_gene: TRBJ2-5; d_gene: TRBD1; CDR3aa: CALQGDRSPQETQYF; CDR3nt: TGTGCCCTACAGGGGGACAGGTCACCCCAAGAGACCCAGTACTTC
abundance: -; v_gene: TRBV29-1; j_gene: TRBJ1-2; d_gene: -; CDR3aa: CSVEGLNDRRNSLYGYTF; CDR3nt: TGCAGCGTTGAAGGTTTAAACGACAGGCGTAATAGCCTCTACGGCTACACCTTC
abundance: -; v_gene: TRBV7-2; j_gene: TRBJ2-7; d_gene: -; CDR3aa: CASCSPYQGYEQYF; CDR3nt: TGTGCCAGCTGCTCCCCATACCAGGGCTACGAGCAGTACTTC
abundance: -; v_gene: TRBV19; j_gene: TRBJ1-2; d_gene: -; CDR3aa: CASTQIGATDYGYTF; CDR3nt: TGTGCCAGTACCCAGATTGGGGCGACGGACTATGGCTACACCTTC
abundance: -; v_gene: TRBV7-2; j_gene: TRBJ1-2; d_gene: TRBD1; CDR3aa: CASSLDNRGWGYTF; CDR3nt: TGTGCCAGCAGCTTAGATAACAGGGGGTGGGGCTACACCTTC
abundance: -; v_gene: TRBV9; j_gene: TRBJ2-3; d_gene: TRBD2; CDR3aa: CASSASPRGGGRTDTQYF; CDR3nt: TGTGCCAGCAGCGCTTCACCCCGGGGGGGTGGGCGAACAGATACGCAGTATTTT
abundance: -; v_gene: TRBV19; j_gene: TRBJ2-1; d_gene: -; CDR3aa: CASSPTRVRGNEQFF; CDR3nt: TGTGCCAGTAGTCCCACCCGGGTTCGTGGCAATGAGCAGTTCTTC
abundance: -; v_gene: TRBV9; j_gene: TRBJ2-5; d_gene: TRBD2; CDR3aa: CASSVEFAGGGETQYF; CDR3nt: TGTGCCAGCAGCGTAGAGTTTGCGGGAGGAGGAGAGACCCAGTACTTC
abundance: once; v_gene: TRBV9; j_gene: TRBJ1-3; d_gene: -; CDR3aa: CASGLKGGSGNTIYF; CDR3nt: TGTGCCAGCGGGCTCAAAGGGGGCTCTGGAAACACCATATATTTT
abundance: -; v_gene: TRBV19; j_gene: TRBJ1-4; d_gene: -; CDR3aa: CASNPVRGAALTF; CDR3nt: TGTGCCAGTAATCCTGTCCGGGGGGCAGCCCTCACTTTT
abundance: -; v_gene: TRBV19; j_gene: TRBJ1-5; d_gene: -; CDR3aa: CASTQAGSNQPQHF; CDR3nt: TGTGCCAGTACCCAGGCGGGAAGCAATCAGCCCCAGCATTTT
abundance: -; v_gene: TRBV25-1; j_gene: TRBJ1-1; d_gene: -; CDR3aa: CASSEGRGNTEAFF; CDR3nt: TGTGCCAGCAGTGAAGGGAGGGGGAACACTGAAGCTTTCTTT
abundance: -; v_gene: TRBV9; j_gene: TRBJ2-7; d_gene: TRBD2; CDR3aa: CASSETSGPAYEQYF; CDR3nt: TGTGCCAGCAGCGAGACTAGCGGGCCAGCCTACGAGCAGTACTTC
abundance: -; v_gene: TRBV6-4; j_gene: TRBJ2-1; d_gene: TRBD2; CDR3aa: CASRTTGGLAGGEQFF; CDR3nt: TGTGCCAGCCGGACCACCGGCGGACTAGCGGGAGGGGAGCAGTTCTTC
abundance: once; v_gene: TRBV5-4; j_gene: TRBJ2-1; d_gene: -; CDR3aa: CASSPAGTASYNEQFF; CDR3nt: TGTGCCAGCAGCCCCGCCGGGACTGCTTCCTACAATGAGCAGTTCTTC
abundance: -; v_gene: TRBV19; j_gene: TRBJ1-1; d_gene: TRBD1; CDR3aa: CASSTPGGSITEAFF; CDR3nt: TGTGCCAGTAGTACCCCAGGGGGATCGATCACTGAAGCTTTCTTT
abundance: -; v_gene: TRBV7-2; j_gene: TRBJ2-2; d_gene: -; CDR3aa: CASSFGTSNTGELFF; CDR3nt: TGTGCCAGCAGCTTCGGGACTTCCAACACCGGGGAGCTGTTTTTT
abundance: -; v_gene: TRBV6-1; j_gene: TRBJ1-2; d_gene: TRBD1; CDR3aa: CASSELLAGGGYTF; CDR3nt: TGTGCCAGCAGTGAATTATTGGCAGGGGGTGGCTACACCTTC
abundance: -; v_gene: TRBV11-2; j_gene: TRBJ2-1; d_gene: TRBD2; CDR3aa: CASSSSPGLAYNEQFF; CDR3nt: TGTGCCAGCAGCTCATCGCCGGGACTAGCTTACAATGAGCAGTTCTTC
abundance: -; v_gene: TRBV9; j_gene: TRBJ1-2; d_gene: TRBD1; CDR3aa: CASSVAQGAVNGYTF; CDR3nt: TGTGCCAGCAGCGTAGCACAGGGGGCTGTAAATGGCTACACCTTC
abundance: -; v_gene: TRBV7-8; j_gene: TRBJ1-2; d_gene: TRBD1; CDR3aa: CASSNVTLQGNYGYTF; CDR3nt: TGTGCCAGCAGCAACGTAACGCTACAGGGGAACTATGGCTACACCTTC
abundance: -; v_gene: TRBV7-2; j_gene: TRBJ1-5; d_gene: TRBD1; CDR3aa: CASSLAGQGQQPQHF; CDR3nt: TGTGCCAGCAGCTTAGCGGGACAGGGCCAACAGCCCCAGCATTTT
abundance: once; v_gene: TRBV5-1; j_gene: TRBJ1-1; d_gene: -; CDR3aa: CASTITSQGTEAFF; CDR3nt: TGCGCCAGCACTATCACCTCGCAGGGGACTGAAGCTTTCTTT
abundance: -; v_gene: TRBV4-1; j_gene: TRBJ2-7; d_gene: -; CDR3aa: CASSQAGGTGEQYF; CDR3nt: TGCGCCAGCAGCCAAGCGGGGGGCACGGGCGAGCAGTACTTC
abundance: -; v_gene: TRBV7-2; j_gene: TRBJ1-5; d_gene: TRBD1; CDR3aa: CASSRDRVNQPQHF; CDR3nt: TGTGCCAGCAGCCGAGACAGGGTGAATCAGCCCCAGCATTTT
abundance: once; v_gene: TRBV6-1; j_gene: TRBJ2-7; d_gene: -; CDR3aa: CASAPAGAGDEQYF; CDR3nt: TGTGCCAGCGCCCCAGCAGGGGCGGGAGACGAGCAGTACTTC
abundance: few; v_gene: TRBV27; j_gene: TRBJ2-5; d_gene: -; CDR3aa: CASSRGWARETQYF; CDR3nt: TGTGCCAGCAGTAGGGGATGGGCGCGCGAGACCCAGTACTTC
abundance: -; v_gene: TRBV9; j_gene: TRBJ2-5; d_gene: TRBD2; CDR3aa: CASSVYGGGETLETQYF; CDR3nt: TGTGCCAGCAGCGTATACGGCGGGGGGGAAACGTTGGAGACCCAGTACTTC
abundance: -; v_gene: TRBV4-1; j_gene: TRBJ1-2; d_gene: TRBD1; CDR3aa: CASSQDQGQGVYGYTF; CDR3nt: TGCGCCAGCAGCCAAGATCAGGGACAGGGGGTCTATGGCTACACCTTC
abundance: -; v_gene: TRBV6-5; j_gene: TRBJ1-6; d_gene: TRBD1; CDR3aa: CASSYTDRVGGSPLHF; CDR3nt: TGTGCCAGCAGTTACACGGACAGGGTCGGTGGTTCACCCCTCCACTTT